This is a list of T cell receptor beta chains from one sample in a study of patients and donors after allogeneic stem cell transplantation. TCRdb itself ran the RT-PCR reads through MiXCR, one entry per CDR3 protein. Of about a million distinct CDR3 sequences listed, around 17% are singletons. Sequenced: blood, either unsorted or a sorted T cell fraction (not recorded which). All receptors derive from a human donor who was either an allogeneic HSCT recipient or a stem cell or donor lymphocyte infusion donor (not recorded which). It is not recorded whose cells these are; they may come from a transplant donor. The CDR3 runs from the conserved cysteine through the conserved F or W. Size is omitted from some rows. Given values are once, few, many or a class for expanded clones.

V gene | clone size | CDR3 protein
TRBV18 | NA | CASSEQGTAYEQYF
TRBV4-1 | NA | CASSQETGLGAFF
TRBV20-1 | NA | CSAALSRGANNSPLHF
TRBV18 | NA | CASSPGAQGNTIYF
TRBV12-3/TRBV12-4 | many | CASIAGSSYNSPLHF
TRBV6-2/TRBV6-3 | NA | CASSYQGIDISPLHF
TRBV24-1 | few | CATSDVNYEQYF
TRBV9 | NA | CASSVLTSIMNTEAFF
TRBV2 | once | CASKLADSTDTQYF
TRBV24-1 | NA | CATSDKAGRHEQYF
TRBV2 | NA | CASRGDSGYGYTF
TRBV20-1 | NA | CSAWRGPQETQYF
TRBV2 | NA | CASTLENLGYTF
TRBV3-1 | NA | CASSQAPRDSVLDSPLHF
TRBV5-6 | NA | CASGIQTSGSWNEQFF
TRBV6-5 | NA | CASSYYSDQGTQYF
TRBV18 | NA | CASSPPGRRVEQFF
TRBV27 | few | CASSFVGESNQPQHF
TRBV5-1 | NA | CASSSGTAVLEQFF
TRBV9 | few | CASSDSFRGTGNTDTQYF
TRBV20-1 | NA | CSARGTGNEQFF
TRBV20-1 | NA | CSAIARRTVSNQPQHF
TRBV3-1 | few | CASSGAVRGGTEAFF
TRBV10-3 | many | CAIRDHTGELFF
TRBV2 | few | CASSEKGLAINEQFF
TRBV7-6 | NA | CASSLDSPSTDTQYF
TRBV7-2 | few | CASSLNRGYNEQFF
TRBV5-1 | NA | CASSLGRARVDTQYF
TRBV5-1 | few | CASSLSQYTDTQYF
TRBV10-2 | NA | CATQRSSGGPWTGELFF
TRBV12-3/TRBV12-4 | few | CASSPRRQAQETQYF
TRBV7-2 | NA | CASSRGQYNQPQHF
TRBV4-2 | NA | CASSQGALLGSQETQYF
TRBV12-3/TRBV12-4 | few | CASSKAGPFGETQYF
TRBV6-1 | few | CASRGPGGGYNEQFF
TRBV20-1 | few | CSAPSGTSRAYNEQFF
TRBV27 | few | CASSLGTSRRQFF
TRBV20-1 | NA | CSASGFFGGYRDIQYF
TRBV7-2 | few | CASSLQEAGGGEQFF
TRBV5-1 | many | CASTLAADNYGYTF
TRBV29-1 | many | CSVEDRGRENTEAFF
TRBV29-1 | NA | CSVEGWDRGTEAFF
TRBV29-1 | NA | CSVEGDSRIGTDTQYF
TRBV30 | NA | CAWGEFAGANVLTF
TRBV30 | NA | CAWSGPGELFF
TRBV27 | many | CASSYATGELFF
TRBV12-3/TRBV12-4 | many | CASSFTQVNNEQYF
TRBV4-1 | few | CASSHPEERRLNTEAFF
TRBV28 | NA | CASNIQLKETQYF
TRBV2 | NA | CASMRLGSHGYTF
TRBV29-1 | many | CSVEGLAGAGDTQYF
TRBV7-6 | NA | CASGGDRHSPLHF